The present T cell receptor beta chain was sequenced within a study of PD-1 blockade in classical Hodgkin lymphoma. Study-level results: Relative to healthy donors, newly diagnosed patients reportedly had lower baseline TCR diversity, which was reported as lower still in relapsed/refractory patients. Significant TCR diversity gains by C4D1 occurred in CD4+ but not CD8+ cells. Why repertoires differed is undefined; disease activity or prior therapy possibly contributed.

The table came from immunoSEQ multiplex PCR; TCRdb's copy has only in-frame clones and leaves some out. The sample carries more than 25,000 clones, 78% recorded once. Note on this clone: The antigen is undetermined.

The patients all showed relapse after autologous stem cell transplantation, while their brentuximab vedotin exposure varied. The receptor was isolated from a human donor with classical Hodgkin lymphoma. Sample: peripheral blood mononuclear cells (PBMCs), taken before the second cycle of nivolumab.

Here the CDR3 reads CASSLHGPGNTIYF. CDR3 bases: TGTGCCAGCAGTTTACATGGGCCTGGAAACACCATATATTTT. The rearrangement joins TRBV28 to TRBJ1-3; D unresolved. Trimming removed 2 bases from V and 2 bases from J, with 7 bases in between. The CDR3 covers 14 residues. Germline loops: CDR1 MDHEN, CDR2 SYDVKM.